The entry below gives a single TCR beta chain sequence along with its context. This entry belongs to a study of OX40 agonist ivuxolimab in advanced cancers. Patients had blood sampled at baseline and again on cycle 4 day 1 and cycle 7 day 1. Profiling relied on immunoSEQ multiplex PCR, and the TCRdb table lists in-frame clones only, not all of them. The data hold about 62,000 clones, with less than 85% observed a single time. The germline gives CDR1 SGDLS, CDR2 YYNGEE. Trimming pared 1 base from V and 5 bases from J, leaving 8 bases between. The CDR3 consists of 13 residues. The chain joins TRBV9 to TRBJ2-3; D is unclear. The TCR sequence derives from an adult with an advanced solid tumor such as melanoma, head and neck, liver or kidney cancer. The material sequenced was CD4+ or CD8+ T cells sorted from blood, taken in a trial of the OX40 agonist ivuxolimab. CDR3 nucleotides: TGTGCCAGCAGCGTAACGTGGAAAGATACGCAGTATTTT. Translated: CASSVTWKDTQYF.